This T cell receptor beta chain was sequenced for a study of cytomegalovirus exposure and HLA in healthy donors. Study in general: Earlier work reported 100 million or so unique TCR beta sequences from 150 million to 200 million T cells.

The primer mix had 60 Vbeta and 13 Jbeta primers. Clones were read by immunoSEQ multiplex PCR, and TCRdb kept only the in-frame ones, dropping some. The sample carries roughly 100,000 clones, roughly 85% recorded once. The V and J ends lost 4 bases and 0 bases respectively, with 13 bases between them. The CDR3 has 15 residues. CDR1 SGHNT and CDR2 YENEEA come from the germline V gene. This chain uses TRBV11-3 with TRBJ2-7; no definite D call. The source material was PBMCs. This sequence originates from a man in his sixties in good health and CMV-seropositive. The CDR3 loop is CASSSRHASSYEQYF. The DNA for the CDR3 is TGTGCCAGCAGCTCGCGCCATGCATCCTCCTACGAGCAGTACTTC.